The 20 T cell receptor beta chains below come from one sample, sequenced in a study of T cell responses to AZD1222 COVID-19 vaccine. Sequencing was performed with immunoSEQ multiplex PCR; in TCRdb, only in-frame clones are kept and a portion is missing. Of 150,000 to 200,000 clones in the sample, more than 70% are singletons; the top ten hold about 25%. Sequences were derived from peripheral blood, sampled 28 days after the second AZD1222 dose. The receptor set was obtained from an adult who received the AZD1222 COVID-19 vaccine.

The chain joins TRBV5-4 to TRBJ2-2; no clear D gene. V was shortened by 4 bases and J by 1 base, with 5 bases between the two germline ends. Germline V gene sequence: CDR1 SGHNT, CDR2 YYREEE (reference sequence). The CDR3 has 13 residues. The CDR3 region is CASSPKNTGELFF. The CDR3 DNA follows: TGTGCCAGCAGCCCCAAGAACACCGGGGAGCTGTTTTTT. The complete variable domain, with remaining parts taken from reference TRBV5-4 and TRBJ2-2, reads ETGVTQSPTHLIKTRGQQVTLRCSSQSGHNTVSWYQQALGQGPQFIFQYYREEENGRGNFPPRFSGLQFPNYSSELNVNALELDDSALYLCASSPKNTGELFFGEGSRLTVL.

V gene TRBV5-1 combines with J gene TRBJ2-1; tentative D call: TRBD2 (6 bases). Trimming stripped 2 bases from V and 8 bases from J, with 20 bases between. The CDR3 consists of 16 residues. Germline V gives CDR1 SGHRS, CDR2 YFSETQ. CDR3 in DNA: TGCGCCAGCAGCTTACAAGGGTCGACTACGGGAGATGAGCAGTTCTTC. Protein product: CASSLQGSTTGDEQFF.

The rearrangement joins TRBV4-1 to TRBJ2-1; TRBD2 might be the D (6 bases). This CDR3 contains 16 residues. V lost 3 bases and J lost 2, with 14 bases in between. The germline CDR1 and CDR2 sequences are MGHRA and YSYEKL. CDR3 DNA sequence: TGCGCCAGCAGCCAGGCCCCTAGCGCCACCTACAATGAGCAGTTCTTC. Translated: CASSQAPSATYNEQFF.

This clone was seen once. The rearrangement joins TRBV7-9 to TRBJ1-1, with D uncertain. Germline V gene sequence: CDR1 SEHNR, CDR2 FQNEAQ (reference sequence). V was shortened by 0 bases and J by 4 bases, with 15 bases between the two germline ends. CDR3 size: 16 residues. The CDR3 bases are TGTGCCAGCAGCTTAGCGCATATGGCGCTGGGCACTGAAGCTTTCTTT. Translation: CASSLAHMALGTEAFF.

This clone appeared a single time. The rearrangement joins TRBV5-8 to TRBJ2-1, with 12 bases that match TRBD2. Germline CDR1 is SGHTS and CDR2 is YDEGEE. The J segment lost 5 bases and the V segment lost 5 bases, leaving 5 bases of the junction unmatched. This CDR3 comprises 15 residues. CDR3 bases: TGTGCCAGCAGGGCGAGACTAGCGGGGGACAATGAGCAGTTCTTC. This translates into CASRARLAGDNEQFF.

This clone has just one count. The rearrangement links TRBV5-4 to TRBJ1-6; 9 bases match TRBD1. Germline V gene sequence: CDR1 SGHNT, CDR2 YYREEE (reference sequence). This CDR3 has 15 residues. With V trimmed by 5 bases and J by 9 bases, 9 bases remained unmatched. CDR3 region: CASRKEQGALSPLHF. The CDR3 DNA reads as TGTGCCAGCAGGAAAGAACAGGGGGCGCTTTCACCCCTCCACTTT.

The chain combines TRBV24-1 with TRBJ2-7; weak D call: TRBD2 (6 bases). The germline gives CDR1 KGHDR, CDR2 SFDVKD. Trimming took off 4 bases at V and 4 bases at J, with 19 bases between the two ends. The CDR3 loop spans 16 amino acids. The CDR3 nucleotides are TGTGCCACCAGTGAATCGGGGGTCGGCAGGCTGTACGAGCAGTACTTC. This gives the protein CATSESGVGRLYEQYF.

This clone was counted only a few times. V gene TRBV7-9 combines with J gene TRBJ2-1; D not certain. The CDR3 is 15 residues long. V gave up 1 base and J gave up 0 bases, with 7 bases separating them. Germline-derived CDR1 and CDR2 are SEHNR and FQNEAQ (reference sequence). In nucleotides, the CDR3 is TGTGCCAGCAGCTTAGACGCCAGCTCCTACAATGAGCAGTTCTTC. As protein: CASSLDASSYNEQFF.

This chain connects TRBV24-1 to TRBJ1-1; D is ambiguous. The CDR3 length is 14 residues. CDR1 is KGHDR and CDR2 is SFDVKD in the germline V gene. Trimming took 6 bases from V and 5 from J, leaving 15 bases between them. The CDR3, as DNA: TGTGCCACCAGTCCGGGTAGTCGGGTTACTGAAGCTTTCTTT. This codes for CATSPGSRVTEAFF.

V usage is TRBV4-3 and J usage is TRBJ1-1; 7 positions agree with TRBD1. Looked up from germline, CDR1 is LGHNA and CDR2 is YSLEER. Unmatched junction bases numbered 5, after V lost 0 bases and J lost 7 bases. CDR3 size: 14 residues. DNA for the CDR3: TGCGCCAGCAGCCAAGAGGGACAGCAGTTTGAAGCTTTCTTT. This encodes CASSQEGQQFEAFF.

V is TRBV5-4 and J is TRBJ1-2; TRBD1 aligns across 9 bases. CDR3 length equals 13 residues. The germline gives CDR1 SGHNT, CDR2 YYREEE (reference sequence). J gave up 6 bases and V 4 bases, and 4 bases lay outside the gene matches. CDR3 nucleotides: TGTGCCAGCAGCCACAGGACAGGGGATGGCTACACCTTC. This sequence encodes CASSHRTGDGYTF.

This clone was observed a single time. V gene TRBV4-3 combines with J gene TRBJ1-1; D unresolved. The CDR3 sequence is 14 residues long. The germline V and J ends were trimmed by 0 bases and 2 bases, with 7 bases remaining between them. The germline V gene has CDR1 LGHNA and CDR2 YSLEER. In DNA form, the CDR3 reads TGCGCCAGCAGCCAAGATCAGATAAACACTGAAGCTTTCTTT. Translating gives CASSQDQINTEAFF.

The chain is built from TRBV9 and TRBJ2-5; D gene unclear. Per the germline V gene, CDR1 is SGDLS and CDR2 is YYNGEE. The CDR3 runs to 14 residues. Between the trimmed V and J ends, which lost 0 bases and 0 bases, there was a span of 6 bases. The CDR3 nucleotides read TGTGCCAGCAGCGTAGCGGGTTACCAAGAGACCCAGTACTTC. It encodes CASSVAGYQETQYF.

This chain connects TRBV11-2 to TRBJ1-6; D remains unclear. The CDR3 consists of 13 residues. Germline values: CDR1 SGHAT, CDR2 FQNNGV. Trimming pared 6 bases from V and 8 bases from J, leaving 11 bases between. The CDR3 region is CASSRVEYSPLHF. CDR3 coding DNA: TGTGCCAGCAGTCGGGTGGAGTATTCACCCCTCCACTTT.

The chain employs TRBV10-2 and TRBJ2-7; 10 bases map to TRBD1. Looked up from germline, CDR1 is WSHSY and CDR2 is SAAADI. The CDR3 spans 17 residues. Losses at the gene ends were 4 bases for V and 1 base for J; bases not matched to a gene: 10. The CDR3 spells CASSVDRGPGVSYEQYF. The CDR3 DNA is TGCGCCAGCAGTGTCGACAGGGGGCCAGGGGTTTCCTACGAGCAGTACTTC.

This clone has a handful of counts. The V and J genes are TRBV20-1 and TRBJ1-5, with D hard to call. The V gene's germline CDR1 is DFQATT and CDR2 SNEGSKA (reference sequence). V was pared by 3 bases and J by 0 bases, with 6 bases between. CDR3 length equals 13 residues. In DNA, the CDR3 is TGCAGTGCTAGTGGTGATAGCAATCAGCCCCAGCATTTT. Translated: CSASGDSNQPQHF.

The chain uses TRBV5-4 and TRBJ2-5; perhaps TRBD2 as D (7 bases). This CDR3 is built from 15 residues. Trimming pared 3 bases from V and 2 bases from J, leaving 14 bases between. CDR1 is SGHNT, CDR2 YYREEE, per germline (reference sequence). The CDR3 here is CASSWGGQRQETQYF. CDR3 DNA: TGTGCCAGCAGCTGGGGGGGGCAGAGACAAGAGACCCAGTACTTC.

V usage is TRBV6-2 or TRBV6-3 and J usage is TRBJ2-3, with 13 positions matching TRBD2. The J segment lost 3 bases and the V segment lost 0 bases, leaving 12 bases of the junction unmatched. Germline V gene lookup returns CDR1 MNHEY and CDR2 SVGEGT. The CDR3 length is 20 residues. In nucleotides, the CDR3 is TGTGCCAGCAGTTACTCACCAGGACTAGCGGGAGCCCCGGGGACAGATACGCAGTATTTT. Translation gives CASSYSPGLAGAPGTDTQYF.

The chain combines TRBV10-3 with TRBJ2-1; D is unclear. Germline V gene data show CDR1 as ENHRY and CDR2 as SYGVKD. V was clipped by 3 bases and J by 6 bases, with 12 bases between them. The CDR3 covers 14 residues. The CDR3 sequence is CAISELGRINEQFF. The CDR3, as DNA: TGTGCCATCAGTGAACTCGGGCGGATCAATGAGCAGTTCTTC.

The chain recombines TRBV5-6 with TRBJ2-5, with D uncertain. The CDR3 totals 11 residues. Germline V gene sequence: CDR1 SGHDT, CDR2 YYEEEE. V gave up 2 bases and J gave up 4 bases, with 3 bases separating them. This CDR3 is CASSFRETQYF. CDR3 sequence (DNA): TGTGCCAGCAGCTTTCGAGAGACCCAGTACTTC.